This TCR beta chain was found in a study of blood T cell repertoires in COVID-19. The data were produced by immunoSEQ multiplex PCR, yet TCRdb's version contains in-frame clones alone and is incomplete. The sample includes approximately 160,000 clones, about 83% of them seen just once. The V and J ends lost 5 bases and 6 bases respectively, with 16 bases between them. The germline V gene encodes CDR1 SGHNT and CDR2 YENEEA. This CDR3 region has 15 residues. Sequencing used peripheral blood. The TCR was taken from a man between 40 and 49 years old who had recovered from COVID-19. This sequence joins TRBV11-3 and TRBJ2-2; maybe TRBD2 (5 bases). CDR3: CASSAHNSGAGELFF. In DNA form, the CDR3 reads TGTGCCAGCAGCGCCCATAATTCCGGGGCCGGGGAGCTGTTTTTT.